This TCR beta chain emerged from a study of beta chain features in type 1 diabetes. Study summary: All samples yielded 100 million to 140 million examined sorted cells.

There are a few counts of this clone. As yet, its antigen is unknown. Sorting gave populations that all exceeded 98% purity. Points from the study as a whole: For patients, the naive, central memory and Treg TCRB repertoires appeared more alike than for healthy donors. A pattern of fewer insertions and more deletions at VDJ junctions was seen in type 1 diabetes patients.

V lost 8 bases to trimming and J lost 4 bases; unmatched junction nucleotides: 19. CDR1 and CDR2 from the germline V gene are MNHEY and SMNVEV (reference sequence). CDR3 length equals 17 residues. Sequencing targeted expressed TCRB transcripts, as all isolated RNA had been reverse transcribed. The repertoire was sequenced with immunoSEQ multiplex PCR; TCRdb's copy has only in-frame clones and lacks some. In the table there are about half a million clones, 10% to 12% of which are singletons. This clonotype was sampled from a woman aged 18-35 years in good health. The sample comprised naive CD4+ T cells from blood. V and J are TRBV27 and TRBJ1-2, with 7 positions matching TRBD1. CDR3 DNA: TGTGCCAGCGCGACCCGGACAGGCCGAAGACCTTCCTATGGCTACACCTTC. This encodes CASATRTGRRPSYGYTF.